This entry is about one TCR beta chain. The germline V gene has CDR1 MNHEY and CDR2 SVGEGT. Trimming removed 5 bases from V and 0 bases from J; junction bases left unmatched: 9. The CDR3 is 19 residues long. These data originate in a study of blood T cell repertoires in COVID-19. Study-level background: Specimens from acute and convalescent COVID-19 originated in the United States, Italy and Spain. T cells, B-cell-depleted T cells, or PBMCs provided the cDNA or gDNA that served as material.

Methods used by the authors: Reference gene primer amplification gave nucleated cell count estimates. Produced via immunoSEQ multiplex PCR; TCRdb's table is partial and in-frame only. The DNA gave D and trimming, while V, J and clone size come from that table. The sample includes about 170,000 clones, approximately 90% of them seen just once. This clonotype was sampled from a middle-aged man who had recovered from COVID-19. The specimen was peripheral blood. J is TRBJ2-3 and V is TRBV6-2 or TRBV6-3; 15 bases align to TRBD2. CDR3 in amino acids: CASSSHGTSGGSSTDTQYF. CDR3 DNA: TGTGCCAGCAGTAGCCATGGGACTAGCGGGGGGTCTAGCACAGATACGCAGTATTTT.